One sample yielded the 26 T cell receptor beta chains listed below, sequenced in a study of cytomegalovirus exposure and HLA in healthy donors (dated by TCRdb to about 2017). Library preparation used the immunoSEQ multiplex PCR assay. For the multiplex PCR, a mixture combining 60 forward primers for TCR Vbeta segments and 13 reverse primers for TCR Jbeta segments was used. TCRdb provides this immuneACCESS table in a form limited to in-frame rearrangements. Some clones are lacking; in checked studies, under half of them reflect an unresolved V gene, and why the rest are absent is not known. A total of 82,000 or so clones appear in this sample, around 76% of them only once. Together, the top ten hold 6.2% of the sample. The sequenced sample was PBMCs. The receptor set was obtained from a woman aged 45-65 years in good health and CMV-seropositive.

The chain carries TRBV5-6 and TRBJ2-1; D not resolved. The CDR3 has 17 amino acids. From germline, CDR1 is SGHDT and CDR2 YYEEEE. Trimming took off 5 bases at V and 2 bases at J, with 20 bases between the two ends. As DNA, the CDR3 is TGTGCCAGCAGTTTCAGCGCGAGACGAGAAACCTACAATGAGCAGTTCTTC. Residues: CASSFSARRETYNEQFF.

This clone occurred once. The CDR3 reads CASSEYAGWSGNTIYF. The DNA of the CDR3 is TGTGCCAGCAGTGAATACGCGGGGTGGAGCGGAAACACCATATATTTT. This rearrangement joins TRBV25-1 to TRBJ1-3; D is unclear. CDR3 length equals 16 residues. Trimming removed 0 bases at V and 4 bases at J, with 13 bases between. CDR1 is MGHDK, CDR2 SYGVNS, per germline.

This clone was seen only a few times. The rearrangement links TRBV28 to TRBJ1-1; D is ambiguous. There are 15 residues in the CDR3. Germline lookup yields CDR1 MDHEN and CDR2 SYDVKM. The V and J ends lost 5 bases and 6 bases respectively, with 19 bases between them. The CDR3 loop reads CASSPARGIVAEAFF. The CDR3 nucleotides read TGTGCCAGCAGTCCAGCCCGAGGGATTGTAGCTGAAGCTTTCTTT.

The chain carries TRBV4-2 and TRBJ1-1; weak D call: TRBD1 (5 bases). In germline, CDR1 is LGHNA, CDR2 YNFKEQ. This CDR3 has 15 residues. V lost 2 bases, J lost 2 bases, and 12 bases lay in between. CDR3 in amino acids: CASSQLEGQNTEAFF. CDR3 nucleotides: TGTGCCAGCAGCCAATTGGAGGGGCAAAACACTGAAGCTTTCTTT.

V and J are TRBV27 and TRBJ2-7; the match to TRBD1 covers 8 bases. The CDR3 loop spans 14 amino acids. Germline values: CDR1 MNHEY, CDR2 SMNVEV (reference sequence). V lost 2 bases to trimming and J lost 0 bases; unmatched junction nucleotides: 0. This CDR3 reads CASSLTGGSYEQYF. The CDR3 DNA reads as TGTGCCAGCAGTTTAACAGGGGGCTCCTACGAGCAGTACTTC.

The gene calls are TRBV7-9 and TRBJ1-1, with a weak D call TRBD1 (6 bases). The V and J ends lost 5 bases and 3 bases respectively, with 22 bases between them. Germline V gene data show CDR1 as SEHNR and CDR2 as FQNEAQ (reference sequence). The CDR3 extends over 17 amino acids. The CDR3 DNA reads TGTGCCAGCAGCCCCCACCGACAGGTCGTGGGGGACACTGAAGCTTTCTTT. As protein: CASSPHRQVVGDTEAFF.

The chain combines TRBV2 with TRBJ1-4; TRBD1 agrees at 7 bases. Germline-derived CDR1 and CDR2 are SNHLY and FYNNEI. V was pared by 2 bases and J by 6 bases, with 6 bases of the junction left unmatched. The CDR3 extends over 15 amino acids. The CDR3 sequence: CASSEPSGQHEKLFF. CDR3 DNA: TGTGCCAGCAGTGAACCTTCGGGACAGCATGAAAAACTGTTTTTT.

This chain uses TRBV29-1 with TRBJ1-2; 8 nucleotides line up with TRBD1. Germline CDR1 SQVTM, CDR2 ANQGSEA. The CDR3 runs 15 residues. J was trimmed by 0 bases and V by 4 bases; bases with no gene match: 7. The CDR3 DNA reads TGCAGCGTTGTTAAATGGGACAGGACTAACTATGGCTACACCTTC. It encodes CSVVKWDRTNYGYTF.

The table lists this clone with a count of one. The chain employs TRBV28 and TRBJ2-3; TRBD2 matches at 12 bases. The V gene's germline CDR1 is MDHEN and CDR2 SYDVKM. The trim removed 6 bases at V and 3 bases at J, leaving 22 bases unmatched. The CDR3 length is 21 residues. For the CDR3, the DNA is TGTGCCAGCAGCCCGACGGGGCGACTCACTAGCGGGAGGACGTTTACAGATACGCAGTATTTT. This sequence encodes CASSPTGRLTSGRTFTDTQYF.

The V and J genes are TRBV10-3 and TRBJ2-5; the match to TRBD2 covers 8 bases. The V gene end was trimmed by 5 bases and the J gene end by 3 bases; junction bases not matched to a gene: 2. The germline V gene encodes CDR1 ENHRY and CDR2 SYGVKD. CDR3 size: 13 residues. CDR3 in amino acids: CAISTGLEETQYF. Written as DNA, the CDR3 is TGTGCCATCAGTACGGGACTAGAAGAGACCCAGTACTTC.

This rearrangement joins TRBV6-1 to TRBJ1-1; 9 bases are a match to TRBD1. The V gene end was trimmed by 6 bases and the J gene end by 1 base; junction bases not matched to a gene: 3. CDR1 is MNHNS, CDR2 SASEGT, per germline. This CDR3 contains 14 residues. For the CDR3, the DNA is TGTGCCAGCAGCAGGACAGGGGCGAACACTGAAGCTTTCTTT. It yields the protein CASSRTGANTEAFF.

This sequence joins TRBV19 and TRBJ2-7, with a weak D call TRBD2 (6 bases). V gave up 1 base and J gave up 3 bases, with 10 bases separating them. Germline loops: CDR1 LNHDA, CDR2 SQIVND (reference sequence). CDR3 size: 14 residues. The CDR3 bases are TGTGCCAGTAGTATAGCGGGACTGAGCTACGAGCAGTACTTC. Translated, it gives CASSIAGLSYEQYF.

The chain links TRBV28 to TRBJ1-1; possibly TRBD1 for D (6 bases). The CDR3 extends over 14 amino acids. Germline V gene lookup returns CDR1 MDHEN and CDR2 SYDVKM. Trimming left V 5 bases short and J 6 bases short, with 16 bases between. The CDR3 sequence: CASSRTGTVAEAFF. The DNA of the CDR3 is TGTGCCAGCAGTCGCACAGGGACGGTGGCTGAAGCTTTCTTT.

This clone showed up just a few times. The chain is built from TRBV7-9 and TRBJ2-5; 12 nucleotides match TRBD2. Losses at the gene ends were 2 bases for V and 2 bases for J; bases not matched to a gene: 9. The CDR3 is 18 amino acids. The germline V gene has CDR1 SEHNR and CDR2 FQNEAQ (reference sequence). CDR3 loop: CASSLRASGRGGQETQYF. In DNA form, the CDR3 reads TGTGCCAGCAGCTTAAGGGCTAGCGGGAGGGGGGGACAAGAGACCCAGTACTTC. Combining the CDR3 with reference TRBV7-9 and TRBJ2-5 gives the whole variable domain DTGVSQNPRHKITKRGQNVTFRCDPISEHNRLYWYRQTLGQGPEFLTYFQNEAQLEKSRLLSDRFSAERPKGSFSTLEIQRTEQGDSAMYLCASSLRASGRGGQETQYFGPGTRLLVL.

The table lists this clone with a few counts. V gene TRBV7-8 combines with J gene TRBJ2-7, with 9 bases that match TRBD1. The CDR3 contains 14 residues. Germline V gene data show CDR1 as SGHVS and CDR2 as FQNEAQ. The V segment lost 4 bases and the J segment 4 bases; nucleotides outside the gene matches: 5. CDR3 amino acids: CASSSTGTGYEQYF. As DNA, the CDR3 is TGTGCCAGCAGCTCTACCGGGACAGGGTACGAGCAGTACTTC.

The J gene is TRBJ2-7, the V gene TRBV27, with 9 bases lining up with TRBD2. With V trimmed by 6 bases and J by 4 bases, 13 bases remained unmatched. The length of the CDR3 is 16 residues. From germline, CDR1 is MNHEY and CDR2 SMNVEV (reference sequence). As DNA, the CDR3 is TGTGCCAGCAGCCCGCCTGGGCTAGCGGGAAAGTACGAGCAGTACTTC. This sequence encodes CASSPPGLAGKYEQYF.

The chain recombines TRBV14 with TRBJ1-1; D perhaps matches TRBD1 (5 bases). Germline CDR1 reads SGHDN; CDR2 reads FVKESK. Trimming removed 2 bases from V and 3 bases from J, with 10 bases in between. The CDR3 is made up of 14 amino acids. DNA of the CDR3: TGTGCCAGCAGCCAATCCCCGACAGACACTGAAGCTTTCTTT. Encoded protein: CASSQSPTDTEAFF.

This rearrangement joins TRBV5-6 to TRBJ1-4, with D hard to call. The V gene lost 4 bases and the J gene lost 2 bases, with 12 bases spanning the gap. From germline, CDR1 is SGHDT and CDR2 YYEEEE. The length of the CDR3 is 15 residues. CDR3 nucleotides: TGTGCCAGCAGCGAAACCGGGAACACTAATGAAAAACTGTTTTTT. Amino acids: CASSETGNTNEKLFF.

The chain is built from TRBV5-6 and TRBJ2-3; 9 nucleotides match TRBD1. With V trimmed by 4 bases and J by 7 bases, 10 bases remained unmatched. Germline lookup yields CDR1 SGHDT and CDR2 YYEEEE. The CDR3 loop spans 15 amino acids. DNA for the CDR3: TGTGCCAGCAGCCCCACCGGGACAGGGAGGTATACGCAGTATTTT. Its translation is CASSPTGTGRYTQYF. Using reference TRBV5-6 and TRBJ2-3 for the parts outside the CDR3, the full variable domain is DAGVTQSPTHLIKTRGQQVTLRCSPKSGHDTVSWYQQALGQGPQFIFQYYEEEERQRGNFPDRFSGHQFPNYSSELNVNALLLGDSALYLCASSPTGTGRYTQYFGPGTRLTVL.

The count of this clone is one. The J gene is TRBJ1-2, the V gene TRBV4-1, with a possible D match to TRBD1 (5 bases). CDR3 length: 13 amino acids. V was shortened by 1 base and J by 5 bases, with 8 bases between the two germline ends. Germline CDR1 is MGHRA and CDR2 is YSYEKL. CDR3 sequence (DNA): TGCGCCAGCAGCCAAGGGGGCGGATATGGCTACACCTTC. Protein: CASSQGGGYGYTF.

This chain joins TRBV5-4 and TRBJ2-5; 15 bases are a match to TRBD2. CDR3 size: 17 residues. J lost 2 bases, V lost 4 bases, and 6 bases had no gene match. Germline assignment: CDR1 SGHNT and CDR2 YYREEE (reference sequence). In nucleotides, the CDR3 is TGTGCCAGCAGCATGGGGACTAGCGGGAGGTTTCAAGAGACCCAGTACTTC. It is translated as CASSMGTSGRFQETQYF.

The count of this clone is one. J is TRBJ2-1 and V is TRBV2; 8 bases are a match to TRBD2. Losses at the gene ends were 8 bases for V and 0 bases for J; bases not matched to a gene: 9. This CDR3 spans 16 amino acids. The germline V gene encodes CDR1 SNHLY and CDR2 FYNNEI. Written as DNA, the CDR3 is TGTGCCAGCTTCCCCAGCGGGAGAAGCTCCTACAATGAGCAGTTCTTC. Protein: CASFPSGRSSYNEQFF. Looking up the rest from reference TRBV2 and TRBJ2-1 gives the full variable domain: EPEVTQTPSHQVTQMGQEVILRCVPISNHLYFYWYRQILGQKVEFLVSFYNNEISEKSEIFDDQFSVERPDGSNFTLKIRSTKLEDSAMYFCASFPSGRSSYNEQFFGPGTRLTVL.

This rearrangement joins TRBV6-5 to TRBJ2-1; D perhaps matches TRBD1 (6 bases). Germline V gene sequence: CDR1 MNHEY, CDR2 SVGAGI. V was shortened by 2 bases and J by 2 bases, with 10 bases between the two germline ends. The CDR3 is 15 residues long. The CDR3 nucleotides are TGTGCCAGCAGTTACAGAGGGGGTGCCTACAATGAGCAGTTCTTC. Translated, it gives CASSYRGGAYNEQFF.

This chain uses TRBV30 with TRBJ2-5, with D possibly TRBD2 on 6 matching bases. Germline V gene sequence: CDR1 GTSNPN, CDR2 SVGIG (reference sequence). V lost 5 bases and J 5 bases, leaving 9 bases between the germline ends. The CDR3 extends over 11 amino acids. The CDR3 sequence: CAWESGETQYF. The CDR3 DNA is TGTGCCTGGGAAAGCGGGGAGACCCAGTACTTC. Based on the CDR3 plus reference TRBV30 and TRBJ2-5, the full variable domain is SQTIHQWPATLVQPVGSPLSLECTVEGTSNPNLYWYRQAAGRGLQLLFYSVGIGQISSEVPQNLSASRPQDRQFILSSKKLLLSDSGFYLCAWESGETQYFGPGTRLLVL.

Comment on this clone: Lacking the conserved final phenylalanine or tryptophan, this CDR3 likely reflects a read error. The DNA is omitted, as the CDR3 cannot be located on it reliably, and the CDR3 follows TCRdb's listing. The chain employs TRBV28 and TRBJ1-2; TRBD1, the table's D call, lacks a check against the DNA. The CDR3 is 12 amino acids in total, end residues counted. The germline V gene encodes CDR1 MDHEN and CDR2 SYDVKM. This chain's CDR3 is CASSLGGGRGSL.

The rearrangement links TRBV6-1 to TRBJ1-2; perhaps TRBD1 as D (5 bases). The germline V gene has CDR1 MNHNS and CDR2 SASEGT. This CDR3 contains 13 residues. Trimming left V 5 bases short and J 4 bases short, with 11 bases between. This chain's CDR3 is CASSSTATYGYTF. CDR3 DNA: TGTGCCAGCAGTTCGACAGCGACCTATGGCTACACCTTC.